Listed below are T cell receptor beta chains from one sample, sequenced in a study of kidney transplant recipient with SARS-CoV-2 infection. In TCRdb, the reads were re-called with MiXCR into one record per CDR3 protein. Here the sample spans some 220,000 distinct CDR3 sequences, around 26% being singletons. The specimen was a blood sample, collected at baseline and on roughly day 110 from a kidney transplant recipient. These receptors all stem from a young adult male patient who had COVID-19 and was a kidney transplant recipient. Some T cells may be transferred from the graft donor. Each CDR3 is given with its conserved first and last residue. The order of the fields is D gene, clone size, J gene, V gene, CDR3 protein, CDR3 DNA. D genes are given only for firm matches. The size entry is marked missing in some rows and otherwise reads once, few, many or a size class.

>NA|many|TRBJ1-5|TRBV2
CASRADTSQPQHF
TGTGCCAGCAGGGCCGACACTTCTCAGCCCCAGCATTTT
>TRBD2|few|TRBJ2-1|TRBV5-8
CASRSGTSGGTREYNEQFF
TGTGCCAGCAGATCCGGGACTAGCGGGGGTACTAGAGAATACAATGAGCAGTTCTTC
>TRBD1|many|TRBJ1-4|TRBV24-1
CATSDKRGTGEEKLFF
TGTGCCACCAGTGATAAAAGGGGGACAGGGGAAGAAAAACTGTTTTTT
>TRBD1|many|TRBJ2-2|TRBV18
CASSLLRDRVITGELFF
TGTGCCAGCTCGTTGCTCCGGGACAGGGTGATCACCGGGGAGCTGTTTTTT
>TRBD2|NA|TRBJ2-5|TRBV10-3
CAINDPAGGQEAQYF
TGTGCCATCAACGATCCAGCGGGGGGGCAAGAGGCCCAGTACTTC
>NA|many|TRBJ1-2|TRBV12-5
CASGSRCLQGKTYGYTF
TGTGCTAGTGGTTCTAGATGTTTGCAGGGAAAGACCTATGGCTACACCTTC
>NA|many|TRBJ2-5|TRBV28
CASSSLGGTPQETQYF
TGTGCCAGCAGCAGTCTTGGAGGGACTCCCCAAGAGACCCAGTACTTC
>NA|many|TRBJ2-7|TRBV24-1
CATSDPGVSGEQYF
TGTGCCACCAGTGATCCCGGGGTTTCGGGAGAGCAGTACTTC
>TRBD1|many|TRBJ1-5|TRBV27
CASSATGTGGSNQPQHF
TGTGCCAGCAGTGCCACCGGGACAGGGGGTAGCAATCAGCCCCAGCATTTT
>TRBD2|many|TRBJ2-2|TRBV7-2
CASSLRAGGQTGELFF
TGTGCCAGCAGCCTACGGGCGGGAGGTCAGACCGGGGAGCTGTTTTTT
>NA|many|TRBJ2-3|TRBV28
CASSANSETDTQYF
TGTGCCAGCAGTGCAAATAGCGAAACAGATACGCAGTATTTT
>NA|many|TRBJ2-6|TRBV8-2
CGRTVRITQSRANVLTF
TGTGGCAGGACCGTGAGGATAACACAAAGTCGGGCCAACGTCCTGACTTTC
>NA|NA|TRBJ1-2|TRBV3-1
CASSGSVTLRKTYGYAF
TGTGCCAGCAGCGGAAGCGTCACCCTTCGAAAGACCTATGGCTACGCCTTC
>NA|many|TRBJ1-2|TRBV7-1
CASSLRSHEGKTYGYTF
TGTGCCAGCAGCTTGAGGAGTCACGAGGGAAAGACCTATGGCTACACCTTC
>NA|many|TRBJ2-2|TRBV7-2
CASSLRGVWVAEGRGELFF
TGTGCCAGCAGCTTAAGAGGCGTCTGGGTAGCGGAGGGGAGAGGGGAGCTGTTTTTT
>TRBD2|NA|TRBJ2-3|TRBV7-8
CASSLGITGGLTSTDTQYF
TGTGCCAGCAGCTTAGGGATTACGGGAGGGCTAACTAGCACAGATACGCAGTATTTT
>TRBD1|NA|TRBJ1-3|TRBV2
CASSGGQGPFSGNTIYF
TGTGCCAGCAGCGGGGGACAGGGGCCTTTCTCTGGAAACACCATATATTTT
>NA|NA|TRBJ2-1|TRBV5-1
CASSLPGSSGLNEQFF
TGCGCCAGCAGCTTGCCCGGCAGCTCGGGCCTCAATGAGCAGTTCTTC
>NA|many|TRBJ1-2|TRBV24-1
CATSSQTPPYGYTF
TGTGCCACCAGCTCACAGACGCCGCCCTATGGCTACACCTTC
>NA|many|TRBJ1-4|TRBV28
CASLRAGANEKLFF
TGTGCCAGCCTTAGGGCGGGGGCGAACGAAAAACTGTTTTTT
>NA|many|TRBJ2-1|TRBV6-5
CASSYDLAKINEQFF
TGTGCCAGCAGTTACGACCTAGCGAAGATTAATGAGCAGTTCTTC
>NA|many|TRBJ1-5|TRBV2
CASKGDSNQPQHF
TGTGCCAGCAAGGGGGATAGCAATCAGCCCCAGCATTTT
>NA|many|TRBJ1-6|TRBV3-1
CASREDRAYNSPLHF
TGTGCCAGCAGAGAAGACCGAGCCTATAATTCACCCCTCCACTTT
>TRBD1|many|TRBJ2-2|TRBV7-9
CASSPSDRGSNTGELFF
TGTGCCAGCAGCCCATCGGACAGGGGGTCGAACACCGGGGAGCTGTTTTTT
>NA|few|TRBJ1-1|TRBV19
CATLAGTTEAFF
TGTGCCACTCTAGCAGGGACCACTGAAGCTTTCTTT
>NA|many|TRBJ2-2|TRBV14
CASSRLSFTGELFF
TGTGCCAGCAGCCGTCTCAGTTTTACCGGGGAGCTGTTTTTT
>NA|many|TRBJ2-7|TRBV4-1
CASSLQGEVSYEQYF
TGCGCCAGCAGCCTACAGGGCGAGGTCTCCTACGAGCAGTACTTC
>TRBD1|many|TRBJ1-4|TRBV2
CASSAQGATNEKLFF
TGTGCCAGCAGTGCTCAGGGGGCGACTAATGAAAAACTGTTTTTT
>NA|many|TRBJ1-2|TRBV6-1
CASSTVNSMRKTYGYTF
TGTGCCAGCAGTACGGTCAACTCTATGCGAAAGACCTATGGCTACACCTTC
>TRBD1|many|TRBJ2-5|TRBV5-6
CASSTRDRGFWETQYF
TGTGCCAGCAGCACAAGGGACAGGGGGTTTTGGGAGACCCAGTACTTC
>TRBD1|many|TRBJ2-3|TRBV20-1
CSAHPGQGDLGTQYF
TGCAGTGCTCATCCGGGACAGGGGGATTTGGGTACGCAGTATTTT
>NA|many|TRBJ1-6|TRBV16
CASSQRRNDNSPLHF
TGTGCCAGCAGCCAACGACGGAACGATAATTCACCCCTCCACTTT
>NA|once|TRBJ2-3|TRBV21-1
CASGCTVATVMQDTQYF
TGTGCCAGCGGCTGTACTGTAGCTACAGTCATGCAAGATACGCAGTATTTT
>TRBD2|few|TRBJ2-1|TRBV20-1
CSARLPGGYNEQFF
TGCAGTGCTAGACTTCCGGGAGGGTACAATGAGCAGTTCTTC
>NA|many|TRBJ1-2|TRBV12-3/TRBV12-4
CASSSQFSFRKTYGYTF
TGTGCCAGCAGTTCACAATTCAGCTTCCGAAAGACCTATGGCTACACCTTC
>NA|many|TRBJ1-2|TRBV7-9
CASGQSAYGYTF
TGTGCCAGCGGTCAGTCCGCTTATGGCTACACCTTC
>TRBD2|many|TRBJ2-1|TRBV11-2
CASSRLAASSSYNEQFF
TGTGCCAGCAGCCGACTAGCGGCTTCGAGCTCCTACAATGAGCAGTTCTTC
>NA|many|TRBJ1-2|TRBV9
CASFCEYSRKTYGYTF
TGTGCCAGCTTTTGTGAGTACTCAAGAAAGACCTATGGCTACACCTTC
>NA|many|TRBJ2-1|TRBV18
CASSGYSEGSYNEQFF
TGTGCCAGCTCGGGTTATTCGGAGGGCTCCTACAATGAGCAGTTCTTC
>TRBD1|few|TRBJ2-5|TRBV2
CASRTGTGEETQYF
TGTGCCAGCAGAACCGGGACAGGGGAAGAGACCCAGTACTTC
>TRBD2|many|TRBJ2-1|TRBV12-3/TRBV12-4
CASSPGGSSYNEQFF
TGTGCCAGCAGCCCCGGCGGGAGCTCCTACAATGAGCAGTTCTTC
>NA|many|TRBJ2-7|TRBV12-3/TRBV12-4
CASSRLGSRHEQYF
TGTGCCAGCAGCCGCCTTGGCAGCCGCCACGAGCAGTACTTC
>NA|NA|TRBJ1-2|TRBV7-4
CAISTICSARKTYGYTF
TGTGCCATCAGCACGATTTGTTCAGCTCGAAAGACCTATGGCTACACCTTC